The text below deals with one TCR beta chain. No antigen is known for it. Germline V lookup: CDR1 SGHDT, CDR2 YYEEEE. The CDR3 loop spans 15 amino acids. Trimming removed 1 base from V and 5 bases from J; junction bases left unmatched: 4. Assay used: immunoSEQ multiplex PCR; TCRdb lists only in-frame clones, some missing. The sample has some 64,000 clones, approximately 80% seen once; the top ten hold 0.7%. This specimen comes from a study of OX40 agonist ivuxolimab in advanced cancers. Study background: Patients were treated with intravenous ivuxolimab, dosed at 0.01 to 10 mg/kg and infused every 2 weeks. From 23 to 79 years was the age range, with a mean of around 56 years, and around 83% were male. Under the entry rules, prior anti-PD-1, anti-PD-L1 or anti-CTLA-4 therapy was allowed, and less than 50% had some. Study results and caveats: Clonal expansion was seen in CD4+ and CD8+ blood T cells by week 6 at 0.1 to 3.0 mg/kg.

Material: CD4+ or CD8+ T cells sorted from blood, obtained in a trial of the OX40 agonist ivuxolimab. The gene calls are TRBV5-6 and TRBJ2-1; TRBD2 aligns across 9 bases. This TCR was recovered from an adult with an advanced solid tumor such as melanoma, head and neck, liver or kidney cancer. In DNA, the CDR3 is TGTGCCAGCAGCTTGTCTGGCGGGGGGGACAATGAGCAGTTCTTC. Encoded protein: CASSLSGGGDNEQFF.